This TCR beta chain was retrieved from a study of blood T cell repertoires in COVID-19. As for the study in general: Researchers got acute and convalescent COVID-19 samples from the United States, Italy and Spain. From T cells, B-cell-depleted T cells, or PBMCs came the material, which was cDNA or gDNA.

Germline values: CDR1 LNHDA, CDR2 SQIVND (reference sequence). Trimming removed 3 bases at V and 8 bases at J, with 14 bases between. The CDR3 has 14 amino acids. Source study methods: Reference gene primer amplification gave nucleated cell count estimates. Clones were sequenced by immunoSEQ multiplex PCR, and TCRdb holds only the in-frame ones, with some missing. V and J calls and clone size are those listed in that table; D and trimming were worked out from the DNA. The sample carries 350,000 or so clones, 90% recorded once. This TCR derives from a man aged 18 to 30 with active or convalescent COVID-19. The chain carries TRBV19 and TRBJ2-1; maybe TRBD1 (5 bases). Sequencing used peripheral blood. Written as DNA, the CDR3 is TGTGCCAGTAGTATCCGCGGCAGGGTGCATGAGCAGTTCTTC. It encodes CASSIRGRVHEQFF.